What follows are 6 T cell receptor beta chains derived from one specimen sequenced in a study of blood T cell repertoires in COVID-19. Only in-frame clones appear in the TCRdb table, and some are missing; sequencing was by immunoSEQ multiplex PCR. This sample has 200,000 to 250,000 clones, with approximately 85% found just once. The sample was peripheral blood. The receptor source for this set is a woman in her seventies with COVID-19, enrolled during active disease.

The rearrangement links TRBV28 to TRBJ1-2; no clear D gene. CDR3 size: 14 residues. Germline V gene data show CDR1 as MDHEN and CDR2 as SYDVKM. The ends were cut back, 6 bases at V and 2 bases at J, with 13 bases in the middle. CDR3 region: CASRGNGLNYGYTF. CDR3 coding DNA: TGTGCCAGCAGGGGTAACGGGTTGAACTATGGCTACACCTTC.

This clone was seen only once. The J gene is TRBJ1-3, the V gene TRBV15, with 10 bases aligning to TRBD1. Germline loops: CDR1 LNHNV, CDR2 YYDKDF (reference sequence). This CDR3 contains 16 residues. Trimming removed 4 bases from V and 3 bases from J; junction bases left unmatched: 6. CDR3 loop: CATSKGQGYGGNTIYF. As DNA, the CDR3 is TGTGCCACCAGCAAGGGACAGGGGTATGGTGGAAACACCATATATTTT.

Written as DNA, the CDR3 is TGCGCCAGCAGCGCGACGACAGGGATTTTTGAAGCTTTCTTT. It is translated as CASSATTGIFEAFF. The V and J genes are TRBV5-1 and TRBJ1-1; 7 bases align to TRBD1. The CDR3 loop spans 14 amino acids. Germline V lookup: CDR1 SGHRS, CDR2 YFSETQ. With V trimmed by 4 bases and J by 7 bases, 10 bases remained unmatched. Variable domain in full (rest from reference TRBV5-1 and TRBJ1-1): KAGVTQTPRYLIKTRGQQVTLSCSPISGHRSVSWYQQTPGQGLQFLFEYFSETQRNKGNFPGRFSGRQFSNSRSEMNVSTLELGDSALYLCASSATTGIFEAFFGQGTRLTVV.

This chain uses TRBV4-3 with TRBJ2-1; 10 nucleotides agree with TRBD2. V shed 2 bases, J shed 7 bases, and the junction held 8 bases outside the gene matches. Germline V gene lookup returns CDR1 LGHNA and CDR2 YSLEER. The CDR3 contains 16 residues. CDR3 loop: CASSQRTAGGKNEQFF. The CDR3 nucleotides read TGCGCCAGCAGCCAAAGAACAGCGGGAGGGAAAAATGAGCAGTTCTTC.

This chain links TRBV5-1 with TRBJ1-1, with D perhaps TRBD1 (6 bases). The CDR3 length is 15 residues. CDR1 is SGHRS, CDR2 YFSETQ, per germline. Deletions cut 4 bases from V and 0 bases from J, with 13 bases between. CDR3 in amino acids: CASSLLTGLNTEAFF. The CDR3 DNA sequence: TGCGCCAGCAGCCTATTGACAGGCCTGAACACTGAAGCTTTCTTT.

The rearrangement links TRBV2 to TRBJ2-5; 10 bases agree with TRBD1. V lost 6 bases to trimming and J lost 5 bases; unmatched junction nucleotides: 0. Germline CDR1 reads SNHLY; CDR2 reads FYNNEI. This CDR3 contains 12 residues. The CDR3 bases are TGTGCCAGCAGGGACAGGGGGGAGACCCAGTACTTC. It yields the protein CASRDRGETQYF. The full variable domain, completed using reference TRBV2 and TRBJ2-5, is EPEVTQTPSHQVTQMGQEVILRCVPISNHLYFYWYRQILGQKVEFLVSFYNNEISEKSEIFDDQFSVERPDGSNFTLKIRSTKLEDSAMYFCASRDRGETQYFGPGTRLLVL.